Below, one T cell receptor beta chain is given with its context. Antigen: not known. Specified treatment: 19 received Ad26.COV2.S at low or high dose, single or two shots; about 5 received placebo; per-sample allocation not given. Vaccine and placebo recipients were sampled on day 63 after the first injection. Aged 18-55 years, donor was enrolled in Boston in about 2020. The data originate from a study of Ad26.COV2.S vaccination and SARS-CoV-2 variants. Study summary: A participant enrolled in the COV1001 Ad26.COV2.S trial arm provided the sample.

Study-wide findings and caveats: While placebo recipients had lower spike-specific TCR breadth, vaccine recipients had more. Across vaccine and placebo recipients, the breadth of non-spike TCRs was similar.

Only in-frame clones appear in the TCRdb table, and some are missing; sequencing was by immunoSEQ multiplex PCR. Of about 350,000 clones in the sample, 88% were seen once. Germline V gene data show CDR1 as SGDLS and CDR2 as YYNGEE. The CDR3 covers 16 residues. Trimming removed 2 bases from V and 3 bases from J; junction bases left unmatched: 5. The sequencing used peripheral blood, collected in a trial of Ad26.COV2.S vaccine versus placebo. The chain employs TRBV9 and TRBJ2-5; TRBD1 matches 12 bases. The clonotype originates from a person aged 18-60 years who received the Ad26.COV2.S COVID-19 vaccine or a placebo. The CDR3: CASSVRGQGAEETQYF. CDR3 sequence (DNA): TGTGCCAGCAGCGTCCGGGGACAGGGGGCGGAAGAGACCCAGTACTTC.